The source of this TCR beta chain is a study of Ad26.COV2.S vaccination and SARS-CoV-2 variants. As to treatment: 15 to 20 received Ad26.COV2.S at low or high dose, single or two shots; a few received placebo; per-sample allocation not given. Sampling was performed 63 days after the first vaccine or placebo injection. Method: immunoSEQ multiplex PCR; TCRdb's copy keeps in-frame clones and lacks some. The repertoire includes about 350,000 clones, approximately 86% of them detected once, and 9.5% to 12% sits in the top ten. Germline lookup yields CDR1 SGHTA and CDR2 FQGTGA. CDR3 length: 12 residues. The V and J ends lost 5 bases and 8 bases respectively, with 10 bases between them.

Sequencing was performed on peripheral blood, taken in a trial of Ad26.COV2.S vaccine versus placebo. This clonotype was obtained from a person between 18 and 60 years old who received the Ad26.COV2.S COVID-19 vaccine or a placebo. This chain uses TRBV7-3 with TRBJ2-1; tentative D call: TRBD2 (5 bases). Here the CDR3 DNA reads TGTGCCAGCAGCCCTCGGAGGCATGAGCAGTTCTTC. This gives the protein CASSPRRHEQFF.